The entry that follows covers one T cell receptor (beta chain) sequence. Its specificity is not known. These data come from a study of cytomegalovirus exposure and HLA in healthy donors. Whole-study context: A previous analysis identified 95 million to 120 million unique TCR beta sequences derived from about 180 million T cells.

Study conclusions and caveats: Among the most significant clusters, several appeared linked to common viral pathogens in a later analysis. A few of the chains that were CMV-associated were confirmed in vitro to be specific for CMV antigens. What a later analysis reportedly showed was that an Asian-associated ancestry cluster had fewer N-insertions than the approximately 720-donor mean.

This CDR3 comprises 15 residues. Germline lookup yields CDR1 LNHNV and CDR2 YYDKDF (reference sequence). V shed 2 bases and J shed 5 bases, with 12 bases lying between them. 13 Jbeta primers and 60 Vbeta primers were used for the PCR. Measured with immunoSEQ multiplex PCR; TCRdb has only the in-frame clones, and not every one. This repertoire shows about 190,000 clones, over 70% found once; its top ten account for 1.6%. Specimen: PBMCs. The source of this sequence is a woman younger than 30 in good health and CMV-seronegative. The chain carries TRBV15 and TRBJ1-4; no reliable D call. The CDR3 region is CATSRRWTGNEKLFF. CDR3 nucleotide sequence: TGTGCCACCAGCAGACGATGGACGGGGAATGAAAAACTGTTTTTT.